The 10 T cell receptor beta chains listed next were all sequenced from one sample in a study of blood T cell repertoires in COVID-19 (TCRdb year 2020). Library creation used the immunoSEQ multiplex PCR assay. TCRdb retrieved this table from immuneACCESS and kept in-frame rearrangements only. Not all clones are present; in checked studies, unresolved V genes account for under half, and no reason is known for the remainder. Counted in this sample were approximately 75,000 clones; 80% to 95% of them appeared once. The top ten clones comprise 6.9% of the sample. The specimen was peripheral blood. These receptors were taken from a human donor in a cohort sampled during active COVID-19.

This chain connects TRBV30 to TRBJ1-1, with D tentatively TRBD1 (6 bases). Looked up from germline, CDR1 is GTSNPN and CDR2 is SVGIG (reference sequence). This CDR3 region has 12 residues. V lost 4 bases, J lost 3 bases, and 9 bases lay in between. The chain's CDR3 is CAWKDSYTEAFF. CDR3 DNA sequence: TGTGCCTGGAAGGACAGCTACACTGAAGCTTTCTTT.

The V gene is TRBV2, the J gene TRBJ2-7, with 8 positions matching TRBD1. Germline trimming cut 6 bases from V and 6 bases from J; bases unmatched to any gene: 4. Germline V gene lookup returns CDR1 SNHLY and CDR2 FYNNEI. The CDR3 length is 12 residues. The CDR3 loop reads CASRPTGVEQYF. CDR3 nucleotide sequence: TGTGCCAGCAGACCGACAGGGGTCGAGCAGTACTTC.

The rearrangement links TRBV11-2 to TRBJ2-1; D not certain. Germline V gene lookup returns CDR1 SGHAT and CDR2 FQNNGV. There are 15 residues in the CDR3. V shed 3 bases and J shed 4 bases, with 13 bases lying between them. The CDR3 protein is CASSFGLAGYNEQFF. The CDR3 coding sequence is TGTGCCAGCAGCTTCGGGTTGGCCGGATACAATGAGCAGTTCTTC. Using reference TRBV11-2 and TRBJ2-1 for the parts outside the CDR3, the full variable domain is EAGVAQSPRYKIIEKRQSVAFWCNPISGHATLYWYQQILGQGPKLLIQFQNNGVVDDSQLPKDRFSAERLKGVDSTLKIQPAKLEDSAVYLCASSFGLAGYNEQFFGPGTRLTVL.

The chain couples TRBV5-1 to TRBJ1-6, with D hard to call. This CDR3 is built from 18 residues. Germline V gene lookup returns CDR1 SGHRS and CDR2 YFSETQ. Trimming removed 0 bases from V and 10 bases from J, with 23 bases in between. The CDR3 loop is CASSLADDGPGVGSPLHF. The CDR3 DNA reads as TGCGCCAGCAGCTTGGCCGACGACGGTCCAGGCGTCGGATCACCCCTCCACTTT.

The rearrangement uses TRBV5-1 and TRBJ1-2; D gene ambiguous. This CDR3 spans 13 amino acids. CDR1 and CDR2 (germline): SGHRS, YFSETQ. Between the trimmed V and J ends, which lost 5 bases and 3 bases, there was a span of 11 bases. The CDR3 bases are TGCGCCAGCAGGGACGGACTAGACTATGGCTACACCTTC. Its protein is CASRDGLDYGYTF.

The CDR3 is CASSELQVGSPLHF. Here the CDR3 DNA reads TGTGCCAGCAGTGAACTCCAGGTGGGTTCACCCCTCCACTTT. The rearrangement links TRBV6-1 to TRBJ1-6; D ambiguous. Germline CDR1 and CDR2: MNHNS and SASEGT. The CDR3 is 14 residues long. V was shortened by 2 bases and J by 9 bases, with 11 bases between the two germline ends.

The chain recombines TRBV6-5 with TRBJ1-5; D is ambiguous. The CDR3 contains 14 residues. V was cut by 6 bases and J by 4 bases, with 13 bases left in between. Germline V lookup: CDR1 MNHEY, CDR2 SVGAGI. DNA of the CDR3: TGTGCCAGCAGCCCAATCGTACAGAATCAGCCCCAGCATTTT. Protein product: CASSPIVQNQPQHF.

The CDR3 sequence: CASSPANGEQFF. The CDR3 region has the DNA TGTGCCAGCAGCCCCGCCAACGGTGAGCAGTTCTTC. J is TRBJ2-1 and V is TRBV7-8, with D hard to call. From germline, CDR1 is SGHVS and CDR2 FQNEAQ. This CDR3 has 12 amino acids. V lost 5 bases and J 9 bases, leaving 11 bases between the germline ends. Complete variable domain (other parts from reference TRBV7-8 and TRBJ2-1): GAGVSQSPRYKVAKRGQDVALRCDPISGHVSLFWYQQALGQGPEFLTYFQNEAQLDKSGLPSDRFFAERPEGSVSTLKIQRTQQEDSAVYLCASSPANGEQFFGPGTRLTVL.

The V and J genes are TRBV28 and TRBJ1-2, with 8 bases identical to TRBD1. Germline V CDR1 and CDR2: MDHEN, SYDVKM. This CDR3 comprises 13 residues. V lost 3 bases, J lost 4 bases, and 1 base stayed unmatched. This chain's CDR3 is CASSFQGAYGYTF. CDR3 DNA: TGTGCCAGCAGTTTCCAGGGGGCCTATGGCTACACCTTC.

The chain is built from TRBV4-1 and TRBJ2-3, with D possibly being TRBD1 (5 bases). V was cut by 3 bases and J by 3 bases, with 16 bases left in between. In germline, CDR1 is MGHRA, CDR2 YSYEKL. This CDR3 comprises 16 residues. The CDR3 DNA reads as TGCGCCAGCAGCCAGGAAGGGGCAGGGAAAACAGATACGCAGTATTTT. Translated, it gives CASSQEGAGKTDTQYF.